One and the same sample provided the 24 T cell receptor beta chains below, sequenced in a study of technical replicates of blood from a few donors. Profiling relied on immunoSEQ multiplex PCR, and the TCRdb table lists in-frame clones only, not all of them. The table records approximately 45,000 clones, about 96% of them present only once. The sequenced material came from T cells isolated from PBMCs. These receptors were taken from a human donor in good health.

This chain uses TRBV5-1 with TRBJ2-1; 13 nucleotides agree with TRBD2. This CDR3 has 15 residues. J was trimmed by 9 bases and V by 2 bases; bases with no gene match: 5. The V gene's germline CDR1 is SGHRS and CDR2 YFSETQ. In DNA, the CDR3 is TGCGCCAGCAGCTTAGGACTAGCGGGAGTTTTTGAGCAGTTCTTC. Its translation: CASSLGLAGVFEQFF.

This chain links TRBV6-4 with TRBJ2-2, with 7 bases lining up with TRBD2. From germline, CDR1 is MRHNA and CDR2 SNTAGT. J gave up 2 bases and V 0 bases, and 6 bases lay outside the gene matches. CDR3 length equals 17 residues. This CDR3 is CASSDSSGRRNTGELFF. CDR3 nucleotides: TGTGCCAGCAGTGACTCATCCGGGAGGCGAAACACCGGGGAGCTGTTTTTT.

The chain employs TRBV6-5 and TRBJ1-1; TRBD1 aligns across 9 bases. The CDR3 sequence is 14 residues long. The ends lost 2 bases at V and 3 bases at J; junction bases unmatched: 1. Looked up from germline, CDR1 is MNHEY and CDR2 is SVGAGI. The CDR3 loop is CASSYRDRDTEAFF. The DNA of the CDR3 is TGTGCCAGCAGTTACCGGGACAGGGACACTGAAGCTTTCTTT.

The chain links TRBV20-1 to TRBJ2-2; D uncertain. Germline CDR1 reads DFQATT; CDR2 reads SNEGSKA (reference sequence). Trimming took off 4 bases at V and 7 bases at J, with 7 bases between the two ends. The CDR3 has 11 amino acids. The CDR3, as DNA: TGCAGTGCTACTCTACGCGGGGAGCTGTTTTTT. The encoded protein is CSATLRGELFF.

A single count supports this clone. The chain has TRBV27 and TRBJ1-5; D call uncertain. Germline CDR1 is MNHEY and CDR2 is SMNVEV (reference sequence). V lost 3 bases and J 9 bases, leaving 9 bases between the germline ends. The CDR3 contains 12 residues. CDR3 residues: CASSFGVGPQHF. CDR3 DNA sequence: TGTGCCAGCAGTTTCGGAGTTGGGCCCCAGCATTTT.

This sequence joins TRBV30 and TRBJ1-5; D unclear. Germline V CDR1 and CDR2: GTSNPN, SVGIG (reference sequence). V lost 1 base and J lost 5, with 9 bases in between. This CDR3 is built from 13 residues. The CDR3 sequence: CAWSEKSDQPQHF. In DNA, the CDR3 is TGTGCCTGGAGTGAGAAATCGGATCAGCCCCAGCATTTT.

The V gene is TRBV5-5, the J gene TRBJ2-7, with a weak D call TRBD1 (6 bases). The ends were cut back, 2 bases at V and 3 bases at J, with 12 bases in the middle. The CDR3 consists of 14 residues. Per germline, CDR1 SGHKS and CDR2 YYEKEE (reference sequence). CDR3 protein: CASSLTGTVYEQYF. As DNA, the CDR3 is TGTGCCAGCAGCTTAACAGGGACGGTCTACGAGCAGTACTTC.

The chain has TRBV7-9 and TRBJ1-5; no firm D call. The V and J ends lost 5 bases and 7 bases respectively, with 9 bases between them. The CDR3 runs to 12 residues. Germline assignment: CDR1 SEHNR and CDR2 FQNEAQ (reference sequence). The chain's CDR3 is CASSLGEQPQHF. CDR3 DNA sequence: TGTGCCAGCAGCCTGGGCGAGCAGCCCCAGCATTTT. Full variable domain (outside the CDR3, taken from reference TRBV7-9 and TRBJ1-5): DTGVSQNPRHKITKRGQNVTFRCDPISEHNRLYWYRQTLGQGPEFLTYFQNEAQLEKSRLLSDRFSAERPKGSFSTLEIQRTEQGDSAMYLCASSLGEQPQHFGDGTRLSIL.

V usage is TRBV5-1 and J usage is TRBJ1-1, with D unresolved. Per germline, CDR1 SGHRS and CDR2 YFSETQ. CDR3 length: 13 residues. Between the trimmed V and J ends, which lost 4 bases and 1 base, there was a span of 8 bases. CDR3 protein: CASSLSQNTEAFF. The CDR3 bases are TGCGCCAGCAGCCTGTCACAGAACACTGAAGCTTTCTTT.

J is TRBJ2-4 and V is TRBV6-6; D unclear. The CDR3 is 16 residues long. CDR1 and CDR2 from the germline V gene are MNHNY and SVGAGI (reference sequence). With 0 bases removed from V and 0 bases from J, the gap between germline ends came to 9 bases. Written as DNA, the CDR3 is TGTGCCAGCAGTTACTCTGGCGGTCTAGCCAAAAACATTCAGTACTTC. This translates into CASSYSGGLAKNIQYF.

The V and J genes are TRBV7-6 and TRBJ1-1; TRBD1 matches at 8 bases. V was pared by 2 bases and J by 6 bases, with 8 bases of the junction left unmatched. The CDR3 has 15 amino acids. The germline CDR1 and CDR2 sequences are SGHVS and FNYEAQ. CDR3 bases: TGTGCCAGCAGCTTATTCCAGGGGGCAAGGCCTGAAGCTTTCTTT. This encodes CASSLFQGARPEAFF. The whole variable domain, remainder taken from reference TRBV7-6 and TRBJ1-1, is GAGVSQSPRYKVTKRGQDVALRCDPISGHVSLYWYRQALGQGPEFLTYFNYEAQQDKSGLPNDRFSAERPEGSISTLTIQRTEQRDSAMYRCASSLFQGARPEAFFGQGTRLTVV.

The chain carries TRBV5-6 and TRBJ1-5; D remains unclear. Germline loops: CDR1 SGHDT, CDR2 YYEEEE. The V gene lost 2 bases and the J gene lost 6 bases, with 6 bases spanning the gap. This CDR3 region has 12 residues. The CDR3 reads CASSFGGQPQHF. The CDR3 DNA reads as TGTGCCAGCAGCTTCGGTGGTCAGCCCCAGCATTTT. Full variable domain (missing parts from reference TRBV5-6 and TRBJ1-5): DAGVTQSPTHLIKTRGQQVTLRCSPKSGHDTVSWYQQALGQGPQFIFQYYEEEERQRGNFPDRFSGHQFPNYSSELNVNALLLGDSALYLCASSFGGQPQHFGDGTRLSIL.

The chain is built from TRBV4-3 and TRBJ2-1; 9 positions match TRBD2. Unmatched junction bases numbered 0, after V lost 0 bases and J lost 0 bases. The CDR3 consists of 16 residues. From germline, CDR1 is LGHNA and CDR2 YSLEER. CDR3 loop: CASSQDSGSSYNEQFF. CDR3 nucleotides: TGCGCCAGCAGCCAAGATAGCGGGAGCTCCTACAATGAGCAGTTCTTC.

The genes are TRBV18 and TRBJ2-1; 8 bases are a match to TRBD2. The V segment lost 6 bases and the J segment 8 bases; nucleotides outside the gene matches: 15. The germline CDR1 and CDR2 sequences are KGHSH and LQKENI. This CDR3 is 16 amino acids long. The CDR3 loop reads CASSQPAGVSLDEQFF. Written as DNA, the CDR3 is TGTGCCAGCTCTCAGCCAGCGGGAGTGTCTTTGGATGAGCAGTTCTTC.

This chain links TRBV10-3 with TRBJ1-5, with D unresolved. V lost 3 bases and J lost 11, with 14 bases in between. The V gene's germline CDR1 is ENHRY and CDR2 SYGVKD. The CDR3 spans 13 residues. The CDR3 spells CAISEEGESSQHF. CDR3 nucleotide sequence: TGTGCCATCAGTGAAGAGGGAGAGTCTTCCCAGCATTTT.

The V and J genes are TRBV5-1 and TRBJ2-7, with TRBD2 matching 9 bases. CDR1 SGHRS and CDR2 YFSETQ come from the germline V gene. The CDR3 consists of 17 residues. V was pared by 1 base and J by 1 base, with 9 bases of the junction left unmatched. Here the CDR3 DNA reads TGCGCCAGCAGCTTGAATGCGGGGGGGATCCGGTCCTACGAGCAGTACTTC. Amino acids: CASSLNAGGIRSYEQYF.

The CDR3 DNA reads TGTGCCAGCAGTTACTCGACGGAGTACGAGCAGTACTTC. Its protein is CASSYSTEYEQYF. The V gene is TRBV6-5, the J gene TRBJ2-7; D not resolved. The CDR3 length is 13 residues. Germline V CDR1 and CDR2: MNHEY, SVGAGI. Trimming took off 0 bases at V and 4 bases at J, with 7 bases between the two ends.

This clone was seen a single time. V gene TRBV11-2 combines with J gene TRBJ1-1; 9 bases map to TRBD1. Germline trimming cut 4 bases from V and 5 bases from J; bases unmatched to any gene: 11. The germline CDR1 and CDR2 sequences are SGHAT and FQNNGV. The CDR3 totals 16 residues. The CDR3, as DNA: TGTGCCAGCAGCTACGGGACAGGGAAGGGGCGGACTGAAGCTTTCTTT. Translated, it gives CASSYGTGKGRTEAFF.

The chain employs TRBV30 and TRBJ2-1; the match to TRBD2 covers 8 bases. The CDR3 extends over 16 amino acids. Germline CDR1 reads GTSNPN; CDR2 reads SVGIG (reference sequence). Trimming at V came to 2 bases and at J to 7 bases, leaving 13 bases not matched to a gene. CDR3 sequence reads: CAWSPNAKRELNEQFF. The CDR3 DNA reads TGTGCCTGGAGTCCGAATGCGAAGCGGGAGTTGAATGAGCAGTTCTTC.

CDR3 amino acids: CASSEQIEAFF. CDR3 sequence (DNA): TGTGCCAGCAGTGAACAGATTGAAGCTTTCTTT. The V call is TRBV2, the J call TRBJ1-1; unclear D gene. V was pared by 2 bases and J by 7 bases, with 5 bases between. CDR1 is SNHLY and CDR2 is FYNNEI in the germline V gene. The CDR3 sequence is 11 residues long.

The V gene is TRBV5-1, the J gene TRBJ2-2, with D maybe TRBD2 (5 bases). The germline gives CDR1 SGHRS, CDR2 YFSETQ. The length of the CDR3 is 15 residues. Trimming removed 3 bases from V and 5 bases from J, with 14 bases in between. The CDR3 DNA is TGCGCCAGCAGCTCTGTCGGGGATGTGACCGGGGAGCTGTTTTTT. It specifies CASSSVGDVTGELFF.

The CDR3 is CASSGQDNQPQHF. CDR3 nucleotides: TGTGCCAGCAGTGGGCAAGACAATCAGCCCCAGCATTTT. V usage is TRBV6-1 and J usage is TRBJ1-5, with D unclear. Trimming took 4 bases from V and 3 from J, leaving 7 bases between them. This CDR3 contains 13 residues. CDR1 is MNHNS and CDR2 is SASEGT in the germline V gene.

The chain couples TRBV5-1 to TRBJ2-1; 10 nucleotides agree with TRBD2. The CDR3 sequence is 14 residues long. V was pared by 2 bases and J by 7 bases, with 3 bases of the junction left unmatched. Germline V gene lookup returns CDR1 SGHRS and CDR2 YFSETQ. The DNA for the CDR3 is TGCGCCAGCAGCTTCCCTAGCGGGAGTAATGAGCAGTTCTTC. Protein sequence: CASSFPSGSNEQFF.

The genes are TRBV2 and TRBJ2-6; D is unresolved. The V gene's germline CDR1 is SNHLY and CDR2 FYNNEI. CDR3 length equals 12 residues. The V end lost 7 bases, the J end lost 4 bases, and 5 bases lay between the germline ends. CDR3 region: CASTRGANVLTF. CDR3 nucleotides: TGTGCCAGCACCAGGGGGGCCAACGTCCTGACTTTC.